A single sample gave rise to the 24 T cell receptor beta chains below, sequenced in a study of shared clonotypes between healthy human individuals. Generated by immunoSEQ multiplex PCR, the TCRdb table keeps only in-frame clones and is missing some. The repertoire holds 450,000 to 500,000 clones, with 81% as singletons. What was sequenced was PBMCs. Receptors originate from a woman aged 35 to 49 in good health. Some clones in this sample may be carry-over from other donors' samples.

This clone was observed at least ten times. The J gene is TRBJ2-2, the V gene TRBV19, with D perhaps being TRBD1 or TRBD2 (5 bases each). CDR1 is LNHDA and CDR2 is SQIVND in the germline V gene (reference sequence). The CDR3 length is 15 residues. The V end lost 9 bases, the J end lost 3 bases, and 17 bases lay between the germline ends. This CDR3 reads CASKSPRGDTGELFF. The DNA of the CDR3 is TGTGCCAGCAAATCACCGAGGGGTGACACCGGGGAGCTGTTTTTT.

The genes are TRBV5-1 and TRBJ2-7; TRBD2 agrees at 9 bases. Trimming at V came to 5 bases and at J to 3 bases, leaving 6 bases not matched to a gene. The CDR3 is 14 amino acids. Germline-derived CDR1 and CDR2 are SGHRS and YFSETQ. The CDR3 DNA follows: TGCGCCAGCAGATATAGCGGGGGATTCTACGAGCAGTACTTC. Translation: CASRYSGGFYEQYF.

This clone was seen a few times. This sequence joins TRBV4-3 and TRBJ2-7; tentative D call: TRBD2 (5 bases). Looked up from germline, CDR1 is LGHNA and CDR2 is YSLEER. The germline V and J ends were trimmed by 0 bases and 2 bases, with 11 bases remaining between them. This CDR3 is 15 amino acids long. This chain's CDR3 is CASSQEASRAYEQYF. The CDR3 DNA reads as TGCGCCAGCAGCCAAGAAGCTAGCCGAGCCTACGAGCAGTACTTC.

Written as DNA, the CDR3 is TGCAGCGTATCCGTAGGGACTGAAGCTTTCTTT. Encoded protein: CSVSVGTEAFF. The chain employs TRBV29-1 and TRBJ1-1; D call uncertain. In germline, CDR1 is SQVTM, CDR2 ANQGSEA. V lost 6 bases and J lost 5, with 10 bases in between. This CDR3 spans 11 amino acids.

A few counts support this clone. The chain carries TRBV9 and TRBJ1-5, with D perhaps TRBD1 (5 bases). CDR1 and CDR2 from the germline V gene are SGDLS and YYNGEE. The V gene lost 4 bases and the J gene lost 5 bases, with 13 bases spanning the gap. The CDR3 contains 14 residues. CDR3: CASSPDGGDQPQHF. DNA of the CDR3: TGTGCCAGCAGCCCCGACGGGGGAGATCAGCCCCAGCATTTT.

A word on this clone: This may be a read error: a much more frequent sequence differs by one nucleotide. The sample carries other DNA sequences with the same CDR3. The chain carries TRBV7-9 and TRBJ2-3; 7 positions agree with TRBD2. The germline V gene has CDR1 SEHNR and CDR2 FQNEAQ (reference sequence). Trimming cost V 2 bases and J 6 bases; bases outside gene matches: 2. This CDR3 contains 13 residues. CDR3 sequence reads: CASSLSGADTQYF. DNA for the CDR3: TGTGCCAGCAGCTTAAGCGGGGCGGATACGCAGTATTTT.

The chain recombines TRBV19 with TRBJ2-3, with D perhaps matching TRBD1 (6 bases). Germline V gene lookup returns CDR1 LNHDA and CDR2 SQIVND (reference sequence). The V end lost 3 bases, the J end lost 4 bases, and 11 bases lay between the germline ends. The CDR3 contains 14 residues. Written as DNA, the CDR3 is TGTGCCAGTAGTATTGGGACAAGAGCAGATACGCAGTATTTT. Protein: CASSIGTRADTQYF.

This clone was observed a handful of times. A read error is the likely source, as a far larger clone sits one nucleotide away. The same CDR3 can be traced to other DNA sequences in this sample. This chain uses TRBV2 with TRBJ1-2; the D is unclear. Germline lookup yields CDR1 SNHLY and CDR2 FYNNEI. CDR3 length: 14 amino acids. The CDR3 loop reads CASSLTDLGYGYTF. CDR3 in DNA: TGCGCCAGCAGTCTCACGGACCTTGGCTATGGCTACACCTTC.

This clone has just a few counts. J is TRBJ1-2 and V is TRBV18; no clear D gene. Germline CDR1 and CDR2: KGHSH and LQKENI. Trimming took 2 bases from V and 3 from J, leaving 10 bases between them. CDR3 length: 14 residues. The DNA for the CDR3 is TGTGCCAGCTCACCAGAGTATGACGACTATGGCTACACCTTC. Amino acid sequence: CASSPEYDDYGYTF.

Concerning this clone itself: This probably arose from a read error, given a far larger clone one base away. The sample has other DNA sequences that encode this CDR3 too. The chain carries TRBV28 and TRBJ1-5, with D tentatively TRBD1 (5 bases). Germline values: CDR1 MDHEN, CDR2 SYDVKM. This CDR3 is 16 amino acids long. V was clipped by 7 bases and J by 5 bases, with 21 bases between them. This CDR3 reads CASTFPGQVGDQPQHF. CDR3 DNA: TGTGCCAGCACCTTCCCAGGGCAGGTGGGTGATCAGCCCCAGCATTTT.

The rearrangement uses TRBV6-4 and TRBJ2-1; 9 bases map to TRBD2. Losses at the gene ends were 5 bases for V and 7 bases for J; bases not matched to a gene: 9. The CDR3 has 15 residues. Germline V gene sequence: CDR1 MRHNA, CDR2 SNTAGT. The CDR3 bases are TGTGCCAGCAGTCGAGCGGGAGGAGTAGAGAATGAGCAGTTCTTC. It yields the protein CASSRAGGVENEQFF.

The chain combines TRBV11-2 with TRBJ1-2, with TRBD1 matching over 9 bases. Germline values: CDR1 SGHAT, CDR2 FQNNGV. The V and J ends lost 5 bases and 7 bases, in that order; junction bases with no gene match: 8. This CDR3 comprises 14 residues. The chain's CDR3 is CASSPTTGGFGYTF. CDR3 coding DNA: TGTGCCAGCAGCCCTACGACAGGGGGTTTTGGCTACACCTTC.

This chain joins TRBV5-8 and TRBJ2-3; D remains unclear. CDR1 is SGHTS, CDR2 YDEGEE, per germline. The CDR3 sequence is 12 residues long. The V and J ends lost 3 bases and 5 bases respectively, with 7 bases between them. This chain's CDR3 is CASSSRRDTQYF. The CDR3 nucleotides read TGTGCCAGCAGCTCTAGGAGAGATACGCAGTATTTT.

V and J are TRBV2 and TRBJ1-1, with 8 bases fitting TRBD1. The CDR3 is 13 residues long. The germline V gene encodes CDR1 SNHLY and CDR2 FYNNEI. Losses at the gene ends were 6 bases for V and 7 bases for J; bases not matched to a gene: 7. In DNA, the CDR3 is TGTGCCAGCAGGGCAACAGGGGGGGGTGAAGCTTTCTTT. Residues: CASRATGGGEAFF.

This sequence joins TRBV5-1 and TRBJ1-4, with 7 bases fitting TRBD1. This CDR3 comprises 16 residues. With V trimmed by 2 bases and J by 0 bases, 4 bases remained unmatched. CDR1 and CDR2 (germline): SGHRS, YFSETQ. The CDR3 nucleotides read TGCGCCAGCAGCTTTGACACAGGGGCAACTAATGAAAAACTGTTTTTT. This translates into CASSFDTGATNEKLFF.

The chain employs TRBV10-2 and TRBJ2-5; TRBD1 aligns across 9 bases. The better agreement between TRBJ2-7 and the DNA end casts doubt on the J call. CDR3 length: 14 amino acids. Germline CDR1 WSHSY, CDR2 SAAADI. CDR3: CASTEDRGPYEQYF. The DNA for the CDR3 is TGCGCCAGCACCGAGGACAGGGGTCCCTACGAGCAGTACTTC.

On this clone: Given a far larger clone just one base away, this is likely a sequencing read error. The sample holds other DNA sequences that translate to the same CDR3. The chain uses TRBV6-6 and TRBJ1-1; D remains unclear. Trimming cost V 7 bases and J 2 bases, with 11 bases left between them. The CDR3 length is 13 residues. Germline CDR1 is MNHNY and CDR2 is SVGAGI (reference sequence). For the CDR3, the DNA is TGTGCCAGCAACCCCGCAGGAAACACTGAAGCTTTCTTT. Its protein is CASNPAGNTEAFF.

The chain links TRBV7-2 to TRBJ1-5; 9 positions match TRBD1. Unmatched junction bases numbered 11, after V lost 4 bases and J lost 7 bases. This CDR3 spans 16 amino acids. The germline V gene has CDR1 SGHTA and CDR2 FQGNSA. The DNA for the CDR3 is TGTGCCAGCAGCTCAAACCTGGGACAGGGCGGACAGCCCCAGCATTTT. It encodes CASSSNLGQGGQPQHF.

For this clone: This sequence is one base from a far larger clone and is likely a read error. This chain links TRBV5-6 with TRBJ1-5; D is possibly TRBD1 (5 bases). The CDR3 has 17 amino acids. Germline V gene data show CDR1 as SGHDT and CDR2 as YYEEEE. V gave up 0 bases and J gave up 2 bases, with 15 bases separating them. CDR3: CASSLGRERPGNQPQHF. The CDR3, as DNA: TGTGCCAGCAGCTTGGGCAGGGAGAGACCAGGCAATCAGCCCCAGCATTTT.

The chain joins TRBV6-1 to TRBJ1-4; D is uncertain. CDR3 length equals 16 residues. Deletions cut 4 bases from V and 3 bases from J, with 15 bases between. From germline, CDR1 is MNHNS and CDR2 SASEGT. CDR3 protein: CASSGIQRPANEKLFF. The DNA of the CDR3 is TGTGCCAGCAGTGGCATCCAGAGACCGGCTAATGAAAAACTGTTTTTT.

The chain has TRBV9 and TRBJ2-5, with D possibly TRBD1 on 6 matching bases. The V end lost 7 bases, the J end lost 2 bases, and 15 bases lay between the germline ends. In germline, CDR1 is SGDLS, CDR2 YYNGEE. The CDR3 totals 14 residues. The CDR3 loop is CASARGTTQETQYF. Here the CDR3 DNA reads TGTGCCAGCGCGAGGGGGACCACACAAGAGACCCAGTACTTC.

The chain recombines TRBV7-2 with TRBJ2-7; 7 nucleotides match TRBD1. The CDR3 is 16 amino acids. After removal of 6 bases from V and 2 bases from J, the junction contained 13 bases not matched to a gene. Germline-derived CDR1 and CDR2 are SGHTA and FQGNSA. The CDR3 DNA sequence: TGTGCCAGCAGGGAACCCGGCAGGGGGAAGACCTACGAGCAGTACTTC. Its protein is CASREPGRGKTYEQYF.

The V gene is TRBV6-6, the J gene TRBJ1-1, with D possibly TRBD1 on 5 matching bases. V was shortened by 5 bases and J by 5 bases, with 15 bases between the two germline ends. This CDR3 region has 14 residues. Looked up from germline, CDR1 is MNHNY and CDR2 is SVGAGI (reference sequence). CDR3 loop: CASSQFGGDTEAFF. DNA of the CDR3: TGTGCCAGCAGTCAATTCGGGGGGGATACTGAAGCTTTCTTT.

This clone came up once. This is likely an artifact of a read error, given a far larger clone one base away. Other DNA sequences in the sample encode the same CDR3. The rearrangement links TRBV29-1 to TRBJ2-2, with TRBD2 matching 13 bases. Per the germline V gene, CDR1 is SQVTM and CDR2 is ANQGSEA. This CDR3 is built from 16 residues. The CDR3 sequence: CSVPRTSGSSTGELFF. The CDR3 bases are TGCAGCGTCCCCAGGACTAGCGGGAGCTCCACCGGTGAGCTGTTTTTT.